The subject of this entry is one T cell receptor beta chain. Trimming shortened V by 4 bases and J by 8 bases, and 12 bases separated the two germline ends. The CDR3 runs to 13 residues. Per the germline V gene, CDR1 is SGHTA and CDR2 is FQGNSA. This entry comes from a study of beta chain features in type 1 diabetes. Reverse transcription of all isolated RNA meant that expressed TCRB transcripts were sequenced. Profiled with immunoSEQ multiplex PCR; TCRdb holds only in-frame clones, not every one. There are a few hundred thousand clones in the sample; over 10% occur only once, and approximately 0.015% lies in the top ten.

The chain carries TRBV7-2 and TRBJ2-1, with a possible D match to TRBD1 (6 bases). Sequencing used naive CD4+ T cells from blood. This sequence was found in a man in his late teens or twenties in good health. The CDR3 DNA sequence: TGTGCCAGCAGCTCCCGAGGGACATATGAGCAGTTCTTC. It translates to CASSSRGTYEQFF.